Shown below are 24 T cell receptor beta chains from a single sample sequenced in a study of T cells in Graves' hyperthyroidism and ophthalmopathy. Regions amplified from RNA transcripts were the TCR beta CDR3 regions. Carried out on the TCR CDR3, a first-round RT-PCR used the HTBI primer set. TCRdb independently ran MiXCR on the multiplex PCR reads; one entry per CDR3 protein. The table lists 550,000 to 700,000 distinct CDR3 sequences, 14% to 15% of them singletons. Sample: blood. The receptors were gathered from a woman aged 40 to 50 with Graves' ophthalmopathy.

This clonotype was counted many times. The rearrangement uses TRBV6-2 or TRBV6-3 and TRBJ2-2; no reliable D call. V lost 4 bases and J 6 bases, leaving 6 bases between the germline ends. Germline V CDR1 and CDR2: MNHEY, SVGEGT. The CDR3 has 12 residues. Here the CDR3 reads CASSSESGELFF. CDR3 bases: TGTGCCAGCAGTTCCGAATCCGGGGAGCTGTTTTTT.

The chain joins TRBV28 to TRBJ2-5; 7 nucleotides line up with TRBD2. Germline trimming cut 6 bases from V and 4 bases from J; bases unmatched to any gene: 11. The CDR3 has 15 residues. Per the germline V gene, CDR1 is MDHEN and CDR2 is SYDVKM. As DNA, the CDR3 is TGTGCCAGCAGCTCCACCTTAGCGGGCCCAGAGACCCAGTACTTC. Residues: CASSSTLAGPETQYF.

CDR3 in amino acids: CSATGTGNTGELFF. The DNA of the CDR3 is TGCAGTGCTACCGGGACAGGGAACACCGGGGAGCTGTTTTTT. The chain joins TRBV20-1 to TRBJ2-2; 8 positions agree with TRBD1. Germline V lookup: CDR1 DFQATT, CDR2 SNEGSKA (reference sequence). The CDR3 sequence is 14 residues long. The ends lost 4 bases at V and 1 base at J; junction bases unmatched: 2.

V and J are TRBV20-1 and TRBJ2-7, with 7 bases fitting TRBD1. The J segment lost 7 bases and the V segment lost 6 bases, leaving 12 bases of the junction unmatched. The CDR3 is made up of 13 amino acids. Germline CDR1 reads DFQATT; CDR2 reads SNEGSKA (reference sequence). The CDR3 DNA reads as TGCAGTGCCAGGGGGTCAGGGGAAAGGGAGCAGTACTTC. This gives the protein CSARGSGEREQYF.

This clonotype was found many times. The chain couples TRBV12-3 or TRBV12-4 to TRBJ2-3; 9 bases map to TRBD2. The CDR3 has 15 residues. With V trimmed by 2 bases and J by 3 bases, 3 bases remained unmatched. The CDR3 sequence is CASSLLAGRTDTQYF. CDR3 nucleotide sequence: TGTGCCAGCAGTTTACTAGCGGGAAGGACAGATACGCAGTATTTT.

A word on this clonotype: The junction departs from germline at one end; a sequencing error may be responsible. V and J are TRBV6-1 and TRBJ1-1; 7 bases match TRBD1. Germline lookup yields CDR1 MNHNS and CDR2 SASEGT. The CDR3 totals 12 residues. The CDR3 nucleotides are TGTGCCATCAGTAAAGCACTGGGACAGGCTTTCTTT. Protein sequence: CAISKALGQAFF.

Many counts were recorded for this clonotype. The chain has TRBV5-4 and TRBJ1-1; a weak D match, TRBD1 (6 bases). V gave up 0 bases and J gave up 1 base, with 13 bases separating them. Germline CDR1 is SGHNT and CDR2 is YYREEE (reference sequence). The CDR3 is 16 amino acids. CDR3 amino acids: CASSLGGRGSNTEAFF. CDR3 sequence (DNA): TGTGCCAGCAGCTTGGGGGGGCGGGGATCGAACACTGAAGCTTTCTTT.

The chain is built from TRBV28 and TRBJ2-4; possible D gene TRBD1, 8 bases. Germline V CDR1 and CDR2: MDHEN, SYDVKM. CDR3 length equals 14 residues. Trimming pared 6 bases from V and 8 bases from J, leaving 17 bases between. This CDR3 is CASSPGQGGDIQYF. The CDR3 region has the DNA TGTGCCAGCAGCCCCGGACAGGGAGGGGACATTCAGTACTTC.

This clonotype was counted ten times or more. The chain is built from TRBV30 and TRBJ1-2; the D is unclear. Germline V gene sequence: CDR1 GTSNPN, CDR2 SVGIG (reference sequence). V was pared by 3 bases and J by 8 bases, with 16 bases between. The CDR3 totals 13 residues. The CDR3: CAWSKKDQMGYTF. Written as DNA, the CDR3 is TGTGCCTGGAGCAAGAAGGACCAAATGGGCTACACCTTC.

This clonotype came up many times. The chain is built from TRBV28 and TRBJ1-3; D is undetermined. V lost 2 bases to trimming and J lost 0 bases, with 11 bases between them. The germline V gene encodes CDR1 MDHEN and CDR2 SYDVKM. The CDR3 has 16 residues. CDR3 DNA: TGTGCCAGCAGTTTAGGTTTGGTGAGCTCTGGAAACACCATATATTTT. The encoded protein is CASSLGLVSSGNTIYF.

This clonotype was counted at least ten times. The gene calls are TRBV7-8 and TRBJ1-5, with D uncertain. Germline V gives CDR1 SGHVS, CDR2 FQNEAQ. The V gene lost 5 bases and the J gene lost 5 bases, with 10 bases spanning the gap. The CDR3 loop spans 13 amino acids. The CDR3 spells CASSPSGDQPQHF. DNA of the CDR3: TGTGCCAGCAGCCCTAGCGGAGATCAGCCCCAGCATTTT.

This sequence joins TRBV19 and TRBJ1-1, with D perhaps TRBD1 (6 bases). Germline CDR1 and CDR2: LNHDA and SQIVND (reference sequence). The ends were cut back, 4 bases at V and 1 base at J, with 13 bases in the middle. This CDR3 has 15 residues. The CDR3 here is CASSKGGSRNTEAFF. DNA for the CDR3: TGTGCCAGTAGTAAAGGGGGTTCGCGGAACACTGAAGCTTTCTTT.

This clonotype was picked up many times. This sequence joins TRBV5-6 and TRBJ2-5, with D hard to call. The V end was cut by 2 bases, the J end by 7 bases, with 6 bases between. This CDR3 contains 11 residues. Germline lookup yields CDR1 SGHDT and CDR2 YYEEEE. The CDR3 is CASSFRGTQYF. The CDR3 DNA sequence: TGTGCCAGCAGCTTCAGAGGGACCCAGTACTTC. Looking up the rest from reference TRBV5-6 and TRBJ2-5 gives the full variable domain: DAGVTQSPTHLIKTRGQQVTLRCSPKSGHDTVSWYQQALGQGPQFIFQYYEEEERQRGNFPDRFSGHQFPNYSSELNVNALLLGDSALYLCASSFRGTQYFGPGTRLLVL.

Ten or more counts support this clonotype. The rearrangement uses TRBV28 and TRBJ1-2; D is undetermined. CDR3 length equals 13 residues. V lost 5 bases to trimming and J lost 1 base, with 8 bases between them. CDR1 and CDR2 (germline): MDHEN, SYDVKM. In DNA form, the CDR3 reads TGTGCCAGCAGTGAAGACATTAACTATGGCTACACCTTC. Amino acid sequence: CASSEDINYGYTF.

J is TRBJ2-5 and V is TRBV7-8; tentatively, D is TRBD1 (5 bases). Between the trimmed V and J ends, which lost 4 bases and 7 bases, there was a span of 31 bases. The CDR3 totals 19 residues. CDR1 SGHVS and CDR2 FQNEAQ come from the germline V gene. The CDR3 DNA reads TGTGCCAGCAGCTCCAACCGCGAATCGGCAGGGTATGGGGTCGGGACCCAGTACTTC. As protein: CASSSNRESAGYGVGTQYF.

The sample holds many counts of this clonotype. The chain is built from TRBV19 and TRBJ2-7, with D unresolved. The CDR3 is 15 amino acids. The germline CDR1 and CDR2 sequences are LNHDA and SQIVND (reference sequence). V lost 6 bases, J lost 4 bases, and 19 bases lay in between. CDR3 DNA sequence: TGTGCCAGTAGACCTCGCGGAGTGTCAGCGTACGAGCAGTACTTC. It yields the protein CASRPRGVSAYEQYF.

This clonotype was observed at least ten times. V usage is TRBV2 and J usage is TRBJ2-2; possibly TRBD2 for D (6 bases). The CDR3 spans 15 residues. V gave up 6 bases and J gave up 3 bases, with 14 bases separating them. From germline, CDR1 is SNHLY and CDR2 FYNNEI. The DNA of the CDR3 is TGTGCCAGCAGCCCCTCCGGGACTTACACCGGGGAGCTGTTTTTT. Translating it yields CASSPSGTYTGELFF.

This clonotype was seen at least ten times. The CDR3 protein is CSVEFAGWETQYF. The CDR3 DNA is TGCAGCGTTGAGTTCGCCGGATGGGAGACCCAGTACTTC. V gene TRBV29-1 combines with J gene TRBJ2-5; D is uncertain. This CDR3 comprises 13 residues. The ends were cut back, 3 bases at V and 5 bases at J, with 13 bases in the middle. The germline gives CDR1 SQVTM, CDR2 ANQGSEA.

This clonotype occurred many times. The chain combines TRBV10-3 with TRBJ2-5; TRBD2 aligns across 9 bases. This CDR3 spans 14 amino acids. The germline V gene encodes CDR1 ENHRY and CDR2 SYGVKD. V dropped 10 bases and J dropped 5; count of bases not matched to a gene: 11. The CDR3, as DNA: TGTGCCAGCGGGAGGGGAGAAAAGACGGAGACCCAGTACTTC. Its translation is CASGRGEKTETQYF.

This clonotype showed up many times. The chain is built from TRBV19 and TRBJ1-1, with TRBD1 matching over 7 bases. With V trimmed by 9 bases and J by 1 base, 8 bases remained unmatched. CDR1 is LNHDA and CDR2 is SQIVND in the germline V gene (reference sequence). The CDR3 has 14 amino acids. In nucleotides, the CDR3 is TGTGCCAGCAGCCCACGGACAGGGAACACTGAAGCTTTCTTT. Encoded protein: CASSPRTGNTEAFF.

There are a few counts of this clonotype. This chain connects TRBV6-1 to TRBJ2-5; 8 nucleotides align to TRBD2. Trimming removed 7 bases from V and 5 bases from J; junction bases left unmatched: 12. The germline gives CDR1 MNHNS, CDR2 SASEGT. CDR3 length equals 15 residues. CDR3: CASTHGAGGDETQYF. CDR3 nucleotides: TGTGCCAGCACCCACGGGGCGGGAGGCGACGAGACCCAGTACTTC.

This clonotype appeared a few times. The gene calls are TRBV28 and TRBJ2-1; the D gene is possibly TRBD1 (6 bases). CDR3 length: 15 amino acids. The germline CDR1 and CDR2 sequences are MDHEN and SYDVKM. The ends were cut back, 5 bases at V and 1 base at J, with 12 bases in the middle. The CDR3 sequence is CASSGQLVSYNEQFF. In DNA form, the CDR3 reads TGTGCCAGCAGTGGACAGCTAGTGTCCTACAATGAGCAGTTCTTC.

This clonotype was seen a handful of times. The chain links TRBV18 to TRBJ2-2, with D possibly being TRBD1 (5 bases). V dropped 0 bases and J dropped 9 bases, with 11 bases sitting between them. The CDR3 has 14 residues. CDR1 and CDR2 (germline): KGHSH, LQKENI. The CDR3 DNA reads as TGTGCCAGCTCACCACCAGGGGCTTGGCGGGAGCTGTTTTTT. Translated, it gives CASSPPGAWRELFF.

Of note for this clonotype: This may be a read error: a much more frequent sequence differs by one nucleotide. This chain uses TRBV15 with TRBJ2-2; TRBD2 matches 7 bases. This CDR3 is 17 amino acids long. From germline, CDR1 is LNHNV and CDR2 YYDKDF (reference sequence). The CDR3 loop is CATSRARAGTNTGELCF. The CDR3 DNA reads TGTGCCACCAGCAGAGCCCGTGCGGGGACTAACACCGGGGAGCTGTGTTTT.